This T cell receptor beta chain was obtained from a study of cytomegalovirus exposure and HLA in healthy donors. Study information: Early released data had about 85 million unique TCRs, all coming from HLA-typed donors.

Primers included in the PCR were 60 Vbeta and 13 Jbeta primers. TCRdb keeps only in-frame clones here, not all; method: immunoSEQ multiplex PCR. Of about 87,000 clones listed, about 68% are singletons. A few counts support this clone. Its target is unknown. Study outcomes and limitations: Several of the most significant clusters appeared linked to common viral pathogens, based on a later analysis.

CDR3 length: 16 amino acids. Germline CDR1 reads MGHDK; CDR2 reads SYGVNS. V was shortened by 1 base and J by 1 base, with 13 bases between the two germline ends. The TCR originated in a man between 25 and 39 years old in good health and CMV-seropositive. The V and J genes are TRBV25-1 and TRBJ1-1; possible D gene TRBD1, 6 bases. Sequencing used PBMCs. CDR3 nucleotides: TGTGCCAGCAGTGAATGGGGGGGGCGCGGGAACACTGAAGCTTTCTTT. The encoded protein is CASSEWGGRGNTEAFF.